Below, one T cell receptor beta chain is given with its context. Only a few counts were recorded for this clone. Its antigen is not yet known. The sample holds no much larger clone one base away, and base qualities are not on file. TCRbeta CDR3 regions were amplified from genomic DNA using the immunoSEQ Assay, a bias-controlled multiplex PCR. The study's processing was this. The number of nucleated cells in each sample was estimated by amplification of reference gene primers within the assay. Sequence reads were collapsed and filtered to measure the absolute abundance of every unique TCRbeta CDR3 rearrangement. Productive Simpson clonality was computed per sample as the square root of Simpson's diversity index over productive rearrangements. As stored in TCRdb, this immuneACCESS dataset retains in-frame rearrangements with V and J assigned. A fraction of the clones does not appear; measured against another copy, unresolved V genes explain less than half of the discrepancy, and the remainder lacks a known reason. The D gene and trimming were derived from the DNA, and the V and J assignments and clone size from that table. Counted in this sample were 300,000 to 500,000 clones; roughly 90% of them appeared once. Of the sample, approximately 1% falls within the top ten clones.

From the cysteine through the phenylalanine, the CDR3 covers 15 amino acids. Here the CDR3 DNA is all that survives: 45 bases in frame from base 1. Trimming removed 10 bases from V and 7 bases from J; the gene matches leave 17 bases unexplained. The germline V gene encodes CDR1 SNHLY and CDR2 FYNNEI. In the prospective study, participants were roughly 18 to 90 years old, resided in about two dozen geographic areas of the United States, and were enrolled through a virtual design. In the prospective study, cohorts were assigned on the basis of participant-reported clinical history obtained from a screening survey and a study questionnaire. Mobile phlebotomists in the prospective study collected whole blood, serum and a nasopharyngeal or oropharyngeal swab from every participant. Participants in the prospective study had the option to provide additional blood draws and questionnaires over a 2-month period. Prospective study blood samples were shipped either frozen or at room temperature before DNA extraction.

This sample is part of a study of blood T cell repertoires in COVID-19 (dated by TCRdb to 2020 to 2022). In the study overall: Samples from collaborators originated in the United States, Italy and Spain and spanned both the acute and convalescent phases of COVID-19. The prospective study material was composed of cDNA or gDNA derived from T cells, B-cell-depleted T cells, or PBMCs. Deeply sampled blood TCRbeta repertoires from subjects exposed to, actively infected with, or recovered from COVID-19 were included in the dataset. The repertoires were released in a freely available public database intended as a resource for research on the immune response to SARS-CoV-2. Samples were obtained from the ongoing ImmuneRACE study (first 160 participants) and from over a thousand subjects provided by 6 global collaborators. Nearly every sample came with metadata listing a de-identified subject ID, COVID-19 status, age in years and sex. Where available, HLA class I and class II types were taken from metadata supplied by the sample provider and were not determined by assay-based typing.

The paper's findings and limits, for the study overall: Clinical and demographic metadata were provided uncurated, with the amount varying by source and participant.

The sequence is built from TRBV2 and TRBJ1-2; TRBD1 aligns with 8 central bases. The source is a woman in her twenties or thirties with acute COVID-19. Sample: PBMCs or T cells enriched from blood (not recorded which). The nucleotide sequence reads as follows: TGTGCCACCCTACCCGACAGGGGAGCCTTCTTTGGCTACACCTTC. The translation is CATLPDRGAFFGYTF.